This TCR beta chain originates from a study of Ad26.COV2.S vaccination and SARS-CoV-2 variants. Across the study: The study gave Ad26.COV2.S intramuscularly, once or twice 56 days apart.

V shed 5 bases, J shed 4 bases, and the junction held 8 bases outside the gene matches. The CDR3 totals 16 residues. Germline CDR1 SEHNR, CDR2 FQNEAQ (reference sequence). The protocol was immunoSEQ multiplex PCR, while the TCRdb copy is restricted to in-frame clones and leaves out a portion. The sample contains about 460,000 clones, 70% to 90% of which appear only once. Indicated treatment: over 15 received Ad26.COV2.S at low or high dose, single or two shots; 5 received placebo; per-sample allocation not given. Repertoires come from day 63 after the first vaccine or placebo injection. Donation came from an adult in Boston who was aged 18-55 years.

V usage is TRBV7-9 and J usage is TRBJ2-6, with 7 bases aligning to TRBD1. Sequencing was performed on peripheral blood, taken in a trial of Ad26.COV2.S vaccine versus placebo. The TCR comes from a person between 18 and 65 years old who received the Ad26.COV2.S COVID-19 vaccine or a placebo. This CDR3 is CASSLDRPRGANVLTF. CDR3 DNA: TGTGCCAGCAGCCTGGACAGGCCGCGAGGGGCCAACGTCCTGACTTTC.